This T cell receptor beta chain was sequenced for a study of blood T cell repertoires in COVID-19. In the original workflow: Amplification with reference gene primers provided the estimates of nucleated cell counts. Libraries were prepared by immunoSEQ multiplex PCR; TCRdb keeps only in-frame clonotypes and omits some of them. The V and J calls and the clone size are those of that table, but D and trimming were determined from the DNA. The sample holds nearly 95,000 clones; around two thirds are singletons and the top ten take roughly 3.9%. J lost 2 bases, V lost 6 bases, and 10 bases had no gene match. Per germline, CDR1 KGHSH and CDR2 LQKENI. The CDR3 is 16 amino acids.

The V and J genes are TRBV18 and TRBJ1-3; 7 bases match TRBD1. Sequencing used peripheral blood. The TCR was taken from a man in his 70s with COVID-19, enrolled during active disease. CDR3 in amino acids: CASSPSGGYPGNTIYF. The CDR3 region has the DNA TGTGCCAGCTCTCCCTCAGGGGGATATCCTGGAAACACCATATATTTT.